These T cell receptor beta chains were read from a single sample in a study of blood T cell repertoires in COVID-19. The assay was immunoSEQ multiplex PCR, and TCRdb's table has in-frame clones only and misses some. Of about 420,000 clones listed, around 90% are singletons. Sequenced sample: peripheral blood. These TCRs come from a man aged 18-30 years with COVID-19, enrolled during active disease. CDR3s include the opening cysteine and the closing phenylalanine or tryptophan. Each record gives: J gene, V gene, clone size, D gene, CDR3 DNA, CDR3 protein. A D gene is named only where the DNA matches it firmly. Clone size, where shown, is once, few, many, or a class for clones that have expanded.

>TRBJ1-2|TRBV27|.|.
TGTGCCAGCAGTTTAAGTGGCAGGGCGAACTATGGCTACACCTTC
CASSLSGRANYGYTF
>TRBJ1-5|TRBV10-2|.|TRBD1
TGCGCCAGCAGTGAGTCGAGTCTGAGACAGGGGGCCTTTATTAGCAATCAGCCCCAGCATTTT
CASSESSLRQGAFISNQPQHF
>TRBJ2-7|TRBV27|once|.
TGTGCCAGCAGTTGGCCCGAGCAGTACTTC
CASSWPEQYF
>TRBJ2-1|TRBV13|once|TRBD2
TGTGCCAGCAGCTTAAGACTAGCGGGGGGGAATGAGCAGTTCTTC
CASSLRLAGGNEQFF
>TRBJ2-5|TRBV29-1|.|TRBD2
TGCAGCGTTTTCGCGGGGGGAGAGACCCAGTACTTC
CSVFAGGETQYF
>TRBJ2-7|TRBV27|once|.
TGTGCCAGCAGTTTATCCCGGGTCCCTTCGTCTTACGAGCAGTACTTC
CASSLSRVPSSYEQYF
>TRBJ1-2|TRBV7-9|.|TRBD1
TGTGCCAGCAGCTTAGGCGGGACAGGGATAGGCTATGGCTACACCTTC
CASSLGGTGIGYGYTF
>TRBJ2-3|TRBV9|.|.
TGTGCCAGCAGCCCGTCTACAGATACGCAGTATTTT
CASSPSTDTQYF
>TRBJ2-1|TRBV6-5|once|TRBD2
TGTGCCAGCAGGACTAGCGGGGTCAGTGGCGATGAGCAGTTCTTC
CASRTSGVSGDEQFF
>TRBJ2-5|TRBV5-1|.|TRBD2
TGCGCCAGCGTCCGACTAGCGCGCCAAGAGACCCAGTACTTC
CASVRLARQETQYF
>TRBJ2-1|TRBV18|.|.
TGTGCCAGCTCACGCAAGCGACCCGATTGGAAAAGTGGCTCCTACAATGAGCAGTTCTTC
CASSRKRPDWKSGSYNEQFF
>TRBJ2-1|TRBV5-4|.|.
TGTGCCAGCAGCCTCGAGAGTGGGCCTGAGCAGTTCTTC
CASSLESGPEQFF
>TRBJ1-5|TRBV6-5|.|TRBD1
TGTGCCAGCAGTCTGGGACAGGGAGGTCAGCCCCAGCATTTT
CASSLGQGGQPQHF
>TRBJ2-1|TRBV4-2|.|TRBD2
TGTGCCAGCAGCCAAGATGGGACTAGCGCCTACAATGAGCAGTTCTTC
CASSQDGTSAYNEQFF
>TRBJ2-7|TRBV15|.|TRBD1
TGTGCCACCAGCAGAGATCGAGGGGGCAACGAGCAGTACTTC
CATSRDRGGNEQYF
>TRBJ2-1|TRBV7-3|.|.
TGTGCCAGCAGCCCGGGGGAATACAATGAGCAGTTCTTC
CASSPGEYNEQFF
>TRBJ2-7|TRBV14|few|TRBD1
TGTGCCAGCAGCCAAGCCGGGACAGGACCCTACGAGCAGTACTTC
CASSQAGTGPYEQYF
>TRBJ1-1|TRBV14|few|TRBD1
TGTGCCAGCAGCTTTATGACAGGGGGCGACACTGAAGCTTTCTTT
CASSFMTGGDTEAFF
>TRBJ1-4|TRBV5-5|.|TRBD1
TGTGCCAGCAGCACCGGGACAGCAACTAATGAAAAACTGTTTTTT
CASSTGTATNEKLFF
>TRBJ2-1|TRBV19|.|TRBD2
TGTGCCAGTAGTATTGGAGCGGGAGTTGGGTCTTATGAGCAGTTCTTC
CASSIGAGVGSYEQFF